Listed here is a single T cell receptor beta chain. CDR3 length equals 15 residues. This entry belongs to a study of technical replicates of blood from several donors. Sequenced by immunoSEQ multiplex PCR; TCRdb stores in-frame clones only, minus some. The sample yields tens of thousands of clones, approximately 95% seen once. The gene calls are TRBV21-1 and TRBJ2-7; the table's D call of TRBD1 was not tested on the DNA. TRBV21-1 is designated a pseudogene. This sequence originates from a human donor in good health. Sample: T cells isolated from PBMCs. CDR3 DNA sequence: TGTGCCAGCAGCAAAGTAATGAACAAATCCTACGAGCAGTACTTC. It translates to CASSKVMNKSYEQYF.